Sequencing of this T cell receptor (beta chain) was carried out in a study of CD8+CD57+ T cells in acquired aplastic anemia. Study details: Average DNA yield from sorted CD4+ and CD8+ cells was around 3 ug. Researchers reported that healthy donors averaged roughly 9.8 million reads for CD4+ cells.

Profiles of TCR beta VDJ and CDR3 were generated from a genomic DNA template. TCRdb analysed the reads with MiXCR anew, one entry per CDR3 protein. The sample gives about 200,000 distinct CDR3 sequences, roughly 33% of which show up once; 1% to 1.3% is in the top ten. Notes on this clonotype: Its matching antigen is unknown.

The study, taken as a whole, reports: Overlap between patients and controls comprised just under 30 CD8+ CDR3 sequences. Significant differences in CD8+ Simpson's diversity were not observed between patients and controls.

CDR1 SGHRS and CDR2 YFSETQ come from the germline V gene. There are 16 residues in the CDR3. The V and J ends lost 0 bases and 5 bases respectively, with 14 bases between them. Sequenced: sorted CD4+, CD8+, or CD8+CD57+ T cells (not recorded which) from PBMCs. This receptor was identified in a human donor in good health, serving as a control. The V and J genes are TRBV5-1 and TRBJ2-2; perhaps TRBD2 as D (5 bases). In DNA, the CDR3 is TGCGCCAGCAGCTTGGGGGCCTCCCCGGGGACCGGGGAGCTGTTTTTT. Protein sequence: CASSLGASPGTGELFF.